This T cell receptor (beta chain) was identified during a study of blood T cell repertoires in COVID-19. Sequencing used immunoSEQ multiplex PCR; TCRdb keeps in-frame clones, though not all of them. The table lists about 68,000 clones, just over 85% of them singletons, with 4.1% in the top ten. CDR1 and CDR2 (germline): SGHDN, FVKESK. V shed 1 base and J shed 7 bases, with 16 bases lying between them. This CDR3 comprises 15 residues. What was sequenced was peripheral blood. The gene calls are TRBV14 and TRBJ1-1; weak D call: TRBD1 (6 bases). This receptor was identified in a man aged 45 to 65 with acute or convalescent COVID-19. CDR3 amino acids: CASSQGEWDTSEAFF. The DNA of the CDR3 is TGTGCCAGCAGCCAAGGCGAATGGGACACCAGTGAAGCTTTCTTT.